This T cell receptor (beta chain) was sequenced for a study of blood T cell repertoires in COVID-19. The overall study: PBMCs, B-cell-depleted T cells, or T cells were the source of the cDNA or gDNA that made up the material.

Sequenced by immunoSEQ multiplex PCR; TCRdb stores in-frame clones only, minus some. Of 300,000 to 350,000 clones listed, 80% to 90% are singletons. The CDR3 has 16 amino acids. V trimming: 0 bases; J trimming: 8 bases; junction bases outside the gene matches: 6. The germline V gene has CDR1 LGHDT and CDR2 YNNKEL (reference sequence). Two consecutive negative NP/OP PCR tests, clearance, or resolved symptoms defined Cohort 3 recovery. The sequenced sample consisted of PBMCs or T cells enriched from blood (not recorded which). The receptor was derived from a man aged 25-45 years who had recovered from COVID-19. This sequence joins TRBV3-1 (or the pseudogene TRBV3-2) and TRBJ1-4; 10 bases fit TRBD1. CDR3 residues: CASSQDGTGEREKLFF. For the CDR3, the DNA is TGTGCCAGCAGCCAAGATGGGACAGGGGAGAGGGAAAAACTGTTTTTT.